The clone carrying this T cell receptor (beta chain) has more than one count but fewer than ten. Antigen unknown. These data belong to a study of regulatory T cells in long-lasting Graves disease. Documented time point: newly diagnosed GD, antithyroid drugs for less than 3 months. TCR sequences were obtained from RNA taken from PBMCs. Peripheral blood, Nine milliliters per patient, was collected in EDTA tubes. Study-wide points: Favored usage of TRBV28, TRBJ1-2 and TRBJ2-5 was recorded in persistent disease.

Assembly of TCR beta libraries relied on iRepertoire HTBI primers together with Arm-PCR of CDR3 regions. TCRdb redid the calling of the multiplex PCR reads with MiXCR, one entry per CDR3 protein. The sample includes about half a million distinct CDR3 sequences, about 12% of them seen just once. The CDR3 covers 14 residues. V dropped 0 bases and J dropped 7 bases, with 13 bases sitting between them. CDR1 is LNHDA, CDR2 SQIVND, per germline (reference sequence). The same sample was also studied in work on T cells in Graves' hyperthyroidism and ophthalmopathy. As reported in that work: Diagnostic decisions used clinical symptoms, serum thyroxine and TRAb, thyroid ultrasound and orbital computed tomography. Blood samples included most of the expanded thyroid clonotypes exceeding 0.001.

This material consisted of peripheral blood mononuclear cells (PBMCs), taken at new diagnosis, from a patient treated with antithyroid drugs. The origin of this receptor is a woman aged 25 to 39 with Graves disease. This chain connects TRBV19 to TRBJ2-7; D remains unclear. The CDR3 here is CASSIDLRVREQYF. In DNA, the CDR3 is TGTGCCAGTAGTATAGACCTGAGAGTACGGGAGCAGTACTTC.